This TCR beta chain appears in the sequencing data of a study of vaccination effects on CD4 cells after COVID-19. Study background: CD4+ T cells specific for antigen were expanded with viral peptide pools by the ViraFEST assay before sequencing.

In regard to this clone: The antigen is unknown.

Some clones are missing from TCRdb's copy, which holds only in-frame ones; the method was immunoSEQ multiplex PCR. The sample shows about 45,000 clones, 72% of them seen only once. The CDR3 has 13 residues. Trimming took off 4 bases at V and 5 bases at J, with 11 bases between the two ends. The germline gives CDR1 WSHSY, CDR2 SAAADI. After roughly 10 days in culture, the CD4+ T cells were isolated. Two doses of BNT162b2 or mRNA-1273 vaccine were administered to participants. This TCR came from a human donor who received a COVID-19 vaccine. The source was CD4+ T cells from PBMCs cultured without peptide, collected after COVID-19 vaccination. V gene TRBV10-2 combines with J gene TRBJ2-5; D unresolved. The CDR3 DNA sequence: TGCGCCAGCAGTGCATCCTCTTGGGAGACCCAGTACTTC. It codes for CASSASSWETQYF.